This T cell receptor (beta chain) originates from a study of early T cells in non-severe SARS-CoV-2 infection. This clonotype turned up a few times. TCRdb recomputed calls from the 5' RACE reads with MiXCR, one row per CDR3 protein. The sample has tens of thousands of distinct CDR3 sequences, around 15% seen once; the top ten hold over 3.5%. Between the trimmed V and J ends, which lost 6 bases and 4 bases, there was a span of 5 bases. CDR1 and CDR2 from the germline V gene are SQVTM and ANQGSEA. The CDR3 is 10 residues long. The source material was whole blood, sampled at baseline. V is TRBV29-1 and J is TRBJ2-3; D is ambiguous. The source of this sequence is an adult who was a healthcare worker with PCR-confirmed SARS-CoV-2 infection or an uninfected control (not recorded which). The CDR3 DNA reads as TGCAGCGTCTGGGCAGATACGCAGTATTTT. It is translated as CSVWADTQYF.